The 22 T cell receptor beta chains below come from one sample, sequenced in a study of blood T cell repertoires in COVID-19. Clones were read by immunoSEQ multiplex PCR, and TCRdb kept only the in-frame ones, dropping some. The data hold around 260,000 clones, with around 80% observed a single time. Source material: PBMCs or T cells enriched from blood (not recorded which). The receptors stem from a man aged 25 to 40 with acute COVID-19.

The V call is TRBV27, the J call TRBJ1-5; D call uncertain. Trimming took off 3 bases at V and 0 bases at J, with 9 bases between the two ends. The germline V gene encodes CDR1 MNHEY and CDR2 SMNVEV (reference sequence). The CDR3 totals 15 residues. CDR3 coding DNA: TGTGCCAGCAGTTTTGACGGGAATAGCAATCAGCCCCAGCATTTT. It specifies CASSFDGNSNQPQHF.

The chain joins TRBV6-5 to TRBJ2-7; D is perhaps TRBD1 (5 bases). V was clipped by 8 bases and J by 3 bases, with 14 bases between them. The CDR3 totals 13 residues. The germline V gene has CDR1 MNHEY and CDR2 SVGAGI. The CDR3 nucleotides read TGTGCCAGCGGCAGAGCAGGGATCTACGAGCAGTACGTC. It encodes CASGRAGIYEQYV.

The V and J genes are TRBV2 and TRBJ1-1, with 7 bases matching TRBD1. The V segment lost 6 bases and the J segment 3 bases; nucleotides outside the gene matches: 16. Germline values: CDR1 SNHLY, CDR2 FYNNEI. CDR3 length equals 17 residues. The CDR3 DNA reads TGTGCCAGCAGGCGACAGGGAATTACAGGCGGCCACACTGAAGCTTTCTTT. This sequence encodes CASRRQGITGGHTEAFF.

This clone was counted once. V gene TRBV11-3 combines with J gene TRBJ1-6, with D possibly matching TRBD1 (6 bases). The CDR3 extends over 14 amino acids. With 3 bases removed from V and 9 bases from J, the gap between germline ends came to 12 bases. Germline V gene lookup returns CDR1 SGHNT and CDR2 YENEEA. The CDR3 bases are TGTGCCAGCAGCTTGGGACACATTGCTTCACCCCTCCACTTT. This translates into CASSLGHIASPLHF.

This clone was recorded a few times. CDR3 coding DNA: TGTGCCAGCAGCTGGGACAGAAACTATGGCTACACCTTC. As protein: CASSWDRNYGYTF. The chain employs TRBV7-6 and TRBJ1-2, with TRBD1 identical over 7 bases. The V gene end was trimmed by 4 bases and the J gene end by 2 bases; junction bases not matched to a gene: 1. Looked up from germline, CDR1 is SGHVS and CDR2 is FNYEAQ. This CDR3 region has 13 residues.

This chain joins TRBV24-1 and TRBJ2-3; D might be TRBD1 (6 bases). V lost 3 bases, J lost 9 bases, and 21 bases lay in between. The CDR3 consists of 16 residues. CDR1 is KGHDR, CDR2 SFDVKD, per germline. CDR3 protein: CATSDKTGYPTGTQYF. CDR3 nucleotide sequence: TGTGCCACCAGTGATAAGACAGGCTATCCAACGGGCACGCAGTATTTT.

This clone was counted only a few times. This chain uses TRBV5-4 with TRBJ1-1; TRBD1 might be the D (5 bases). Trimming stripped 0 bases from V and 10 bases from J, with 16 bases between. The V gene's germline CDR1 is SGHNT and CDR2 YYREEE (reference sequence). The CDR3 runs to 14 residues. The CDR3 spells CASSLERGNRRAFF. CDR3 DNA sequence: TGTGCCAGCAGCTTGGAGCGGGGGAATAGAAGAGCTTTCTTT.

CDR3 region: CATSRGVYNEQFF. CDR3 sequence (DNA): TGTGCCACCAGCAGAGGAGTATACAATGAGCAGTTCTTC. The chain carries TRBV15 and TRBJ2-1; D remains ambiguous. Trimming stripped 1 base from V and 4 bases from J, with 5 bases between. The CDR3 runs to 13 residues. CDR1 LNHNV and CDR2 YYDKDF come from the germline V gene (reference sequence).

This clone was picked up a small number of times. CDR3 DNA sequence: TGTGCCAGCTCCCGGAACCAGGGGGAAGCTTTCTTT. It specifies CASSRNQGEAFF. The chain uses TRBV18 and TRBJ1-1; a weak D match, TRBD1 (6 bases). CDR1 is KGHSH, CDR2 LQKENI, per germline. V was pared by 6 bases and J by 8 bases, with 13 bases between. This CDR3 is 12 amino acids long.

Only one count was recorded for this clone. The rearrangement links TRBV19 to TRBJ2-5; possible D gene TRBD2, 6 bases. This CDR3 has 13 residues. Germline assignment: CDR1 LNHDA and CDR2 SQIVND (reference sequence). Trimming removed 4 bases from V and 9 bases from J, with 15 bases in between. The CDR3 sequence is CASSTGEGRPQYF. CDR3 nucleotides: TGTGCCAGTAGTACGGGGGAAGGGAGGCCCCAGTACTTC.

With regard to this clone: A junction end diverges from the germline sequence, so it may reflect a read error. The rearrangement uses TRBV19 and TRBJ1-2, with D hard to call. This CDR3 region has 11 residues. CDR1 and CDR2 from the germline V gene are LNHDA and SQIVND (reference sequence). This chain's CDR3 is CASSISRGYTF. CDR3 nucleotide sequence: TGTGCCAGCAGTATTTCTAGAGGCTACACCTTC.

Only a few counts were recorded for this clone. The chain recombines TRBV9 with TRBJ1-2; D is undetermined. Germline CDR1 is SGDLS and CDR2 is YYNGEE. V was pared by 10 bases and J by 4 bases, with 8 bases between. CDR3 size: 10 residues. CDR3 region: CACGSYGYTF. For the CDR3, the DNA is TGTGCCTGTGGGAGCTATGGCTACACCTTC.

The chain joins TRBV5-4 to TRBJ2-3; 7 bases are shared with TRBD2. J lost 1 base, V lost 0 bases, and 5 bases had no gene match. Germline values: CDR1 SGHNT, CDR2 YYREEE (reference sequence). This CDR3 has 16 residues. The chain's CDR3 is CASSLDGSGGTDTQYF. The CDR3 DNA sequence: TGTGCCAGCAGCTTGGATGGCAGCGGGGGCACAGATACGCAGTATTTT.

CDR3: CATWEEKLFF. The CDR3 DNA is TGTGCCACATGGGAGGAAAAACTGTTTTTT. The chain recombines TRBV28 with TRBJ1-4; D call uncertain. CDR3 size: 10 residues. Germline V lookup: CDR1 MDHEN, CDR2 SYDVKM. V lost 10 bases to trimming and J lost 8 bases, with 8 bases between them.

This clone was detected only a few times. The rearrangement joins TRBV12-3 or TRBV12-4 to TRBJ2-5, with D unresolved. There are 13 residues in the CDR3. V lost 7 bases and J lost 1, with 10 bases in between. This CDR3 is CASTRRSQETQYF. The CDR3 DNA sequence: TGTGCCAGCACCCGACGGAGCCAAGAGACCCAGTACTTC.

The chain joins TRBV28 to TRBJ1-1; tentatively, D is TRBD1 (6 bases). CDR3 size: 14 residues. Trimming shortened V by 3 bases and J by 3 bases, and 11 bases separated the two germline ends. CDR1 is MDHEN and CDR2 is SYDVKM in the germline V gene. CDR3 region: CASSFGQRYTEAFF. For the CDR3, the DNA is TGTGCCAGCAGTTTCGGACAGAGGTACACTGAAGCTTTCTTT.

DNA for the CDR3: TGCGCCAGCAGCCAGGGACAGGGAGGCTATGGCTACACCTTC. This encodes CASSQGQGGYGYTF. The rearrangement joins TRBV5-1 to TRBJ1-2; TRBD1 matches 9 bases. Trimming cost V 4 bases and J 4 bases; bases outside gene matches: 5. The CDR3 covers 14 residues. CDR1 SGHRS and CDR2 YFSETQ come from the germline V gene. Full variable domain (remainder filled in from reference TRBV5-1 and TRBJ1-2): KAGVTQTPRYLIKTRGQQVTLSCSPISGHRSVSWYQQTPGQGLQFLFEYFSETQRNKGNFPGRFSGRQFSNSRSEMNVSTLELGDSALYLCASSQGQGGYGYTFGSGTRLTVV.

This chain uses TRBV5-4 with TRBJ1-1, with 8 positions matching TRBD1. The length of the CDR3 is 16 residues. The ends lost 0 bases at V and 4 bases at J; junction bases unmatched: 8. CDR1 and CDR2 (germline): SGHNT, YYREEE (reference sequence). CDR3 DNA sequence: TGTGCCAGCAGCTTGGCCTCAGGGGGCGGGAGCACTGAAGCTTTCTTT. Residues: CASSLASGGGSTEAFF.

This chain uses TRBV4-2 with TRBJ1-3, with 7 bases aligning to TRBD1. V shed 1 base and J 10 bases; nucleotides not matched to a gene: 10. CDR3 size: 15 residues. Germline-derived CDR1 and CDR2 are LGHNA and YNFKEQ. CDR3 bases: TGTGCCAGCAGCCAAGTGGAGGGGGCGGAAGGGACCATATATTTT. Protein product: CASSQVEGAEGTIYF.

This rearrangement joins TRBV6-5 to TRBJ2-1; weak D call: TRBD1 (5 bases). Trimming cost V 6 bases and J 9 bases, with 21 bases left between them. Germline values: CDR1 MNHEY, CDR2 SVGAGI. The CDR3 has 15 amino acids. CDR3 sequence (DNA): TGTGCCAGCAGCCGTGACAGCCCCGGGCTCGGTGAGCAGTTCTTC. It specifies CASSRDSPGLGEQFF.

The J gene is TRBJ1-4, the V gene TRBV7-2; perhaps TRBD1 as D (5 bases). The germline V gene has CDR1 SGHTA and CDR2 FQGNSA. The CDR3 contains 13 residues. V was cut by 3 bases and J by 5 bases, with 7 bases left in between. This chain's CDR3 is CASSFGGNEKLFF. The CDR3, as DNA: TGTGCCAGCAGCTTTGGGGGGAATGAAAAACTGTTTTTT.

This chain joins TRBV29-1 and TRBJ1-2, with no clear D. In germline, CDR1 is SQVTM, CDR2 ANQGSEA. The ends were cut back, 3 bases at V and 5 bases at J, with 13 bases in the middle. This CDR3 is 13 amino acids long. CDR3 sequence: CSVDSGVVYGYTF. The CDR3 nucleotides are TGCAGCGTTGATTCGGGAGTTGTGTATGGCTACACCTTC.